The 32 T cell receptor beta chains below come from one sample, sequenced in a study of cytomegalovirus exposure and HLA in healthy donors (TCRdb year 2017). Library generation was performed with the immunoSEQ multiplex PCR assay. TCRdb took over this immuneACCESS table, retaining in-frame rearrangements with V and J assigned. Such tables are incomplete; in checked studies, under half of the missing clones stem from an unresolved V gene, and the remainder is unexplained. In this sample the table shows tens of thousands of clones, about 94% of which occur a single time. Roughly 1.4% of the sample belongs to the ten largest clones. The sample was PBMCs. These receptors all come from a man aged 18 to 29 in good health and CMV-seropositive.

This chain uses TRBV6-5 with TRBJ1-1, with D maybe TRBD1 (5 bases). The germline V and J ends were trimmed by 0 bases and 14 bases, with 10 bases remaining between them. Per the germline V gene, CDR1 is MNHEY and CDR2 is SVGAGI. The CDR3 sequence is 11 residues long. The CDR3 loop is CASSYSTDTFF. The CDR3 DNA follows: TGTGCCAGCAGTTACTCGACGGACACCTTCTTT.

The rearrangement links TRBV11-1 to TRBJ2-1; 10 positions match TRBD2. The CDR3 extends over 16 amino acids. The J segment lost 3 bases and the V segment lost 2 bases, leaving 4 bases of the junction unmatched. The germline V gene has CDR1 SGHAT and CDR2 FQDESV (reference sequence). The chain's CDR3 is CASSLHSSGGYNEQFF. The CDR3 DNA reads TGTGCCAGCAGCTTACACTCTAGCGGGGGCTACAATGAGCAGTTCTTC.

This chain joins TRBV6-5 and TRBJ2-7; 10 bases are a match to TRBD1. CDR3 size: 15 residues. V shed 6 bases and J 3 bases; nucleotides not matched to a gene: 8. Per the germline V gene, CDR1 is MNHEY and CDR2 is SVGAGI. The CDR3 sequence is CASSSAGTGDYEQYF. For the CDR3, the DNA is TGTGCCAGCAGCTCCGCCGGGACAGGGGACTACGAGCAGTACTTC.

The CDR3 here is CASSLSGLAGGTQYF. The DNA for the CDR3 is TGTGCCAGCAGTTTGAGCGGCCTGGCCGGGGGTACGCAGTATTTT. This chain joins TRBV27 and TRBJ2-3; D perhaps matches TRBD2 (6 bases). The CDR3 has 15 residues. Germline CDR1 MNHEY, CDR2 SMNVEV (reference sequence). Deletions cut 3 bases from V and 8 bases from J, with 18 bases between.

The CDR3 sequence: CASSKDRTGELFF. The DNA for the CDR3 is TGTGCCAGCAGCAAAGACAGAACCGGGGAGCTGTTTTTT. The chain combines TRBV5-8 with TRBJ2-2; a possible D gene is TRBD1 (5 bases). Looked up from germline, CDR1 is SGHTS and CDR2 is YDEGEE. This CDR3 is 13 amino acids long. V was cut by 4 bases and J by 5 bases, with 9 bases left in between.

CDR3 sequence (DNA): TGTGCCAGCTCACTATCCGGGACAGGGACATACGAGCAGTACTTC. Its protein product is CASSLSGTGTYEQYF. The chain uses TRBV18 and TRBJ2-7; TRBD1 matches 9 bases. With 4 bases clipped from V and 4 bases from J, the junction kept 8 bases outside the gene matches. There are 15 residues in the CDR3. Germline CDR1 reads KGHSH; CDR2 reads LQKENI.

CDR3 DNA: TGCGCCAGCAGCCACCCCTCGACAGGCCACACTGGAAACACCATATATTTT. This gives the protein CASSHPSTGHTGNTIYF. The chain is built from TRBV4-1 and TRBJ1-3; D might be TRBD1 (6 bases). This CDR3 contains 17 residues. V shed 3 bases and J shed 2 bases, with 17 bases lying between them. Germline CDR1 and CDR2: MGHRA and YSYEKL.

V gene TRBV5-1 combines with J gene TRBJ1-4, with 8 bases identical to TRBD1. The CDR3 loop spans 18 amino acids. J lost 8 bases, V lost 5 bases, and 20 bases had no gene match. CDR1 is SGHRS, CDR2 YFSETQ, per germline. Here the CDR3 reads CASSHRPGQDGFGEKLFF. The CDR3 DNA is TGCGCCAGCAGTCACCGGCCGGGACAGGACGGATTCGGAGAAAAACTGTTTTTT.

The chain links TRBV5-1 to TRBJ1-4, with D unresolved. This CDR3 contains 14 residues. Trimming pared 0 bases from V and 7 bases from J, leaving 10 bases between. The V gene's germline CDR1 is SGHRS and CDR2 YFSETQ. CDR3 nucleotides: TGCGCCAGCAGCTTGGCAGGTCCAGGTGAAAAACTGTTTTTT. This sequence encodes CASSLAGPGEKLFF.

This chain connects TRBV7-9 to TRBJ2-7; D possibly corresponds to TRBD1 (5 bases). Trimming pared 0 bases from V and 3 bases from J, leaving 12 bases between. This CDR3 contains 15 residues. CDR1 and CDR2 from the germline V gene are SEHNR and FQNEAQ (reference sequence). CDR3 sequence reads: CASSLAADTGYEQYF. As DNA, the CDR3 is TGTGCCAGCAGCTTAGCCGCGGACACGGGCTACGAGCAGTACTTC.

This chain connects TRBV6-1 to TRBJ2-1; 9 bases are a match to TRBD2. CDR1 and CDR2 from the germline V gene are MNHNS and SASEGT. This CDR3 has 14 amino acids. The ends lost 10 bases at V and 7 bases at J; junction bases unmatched: 11. CDR3 nucleotides: TGTGCCACCGAGACTAGCGGTTTCTTTAATGAGCAGTTCTTC. It specifies CATETSGFFNEQFF.

The chain couples TRBV6-5 to TRBJ1-1; D remains unclear. This CDR3 has 14 residues. Trimming cost V 2 bases and J 1 base, with 8 bases left between them. From germline, CDR1 is MNHEY and CDR2 SVGAGI. The CDR3 nucleotides read TGTGCCAGCAGTTACAGGCAGCGGAACACTGAAGCTTTCTTT. Its protein product is CASSYRQRNTEAFF.

This clone was detected once. The CDR3 protein is CASSLGGADTQYF. Written as DNA, the CDR3 is TGCGCCAGCAGCTTGGGAGGTGCAGATACGCAGTATTTT. V gene TRBV5-1 combines with J gene TRBJ2-3, with D unresolved. V lost 0 bases, J lost 4 bases, and 6 bases lay in between. This CDR3 spans 13 amino acids. The germline CDR1 and CDR2 sequences are SGHRS and YFSETQ. The variable domain in full, with the rest retrieved from reference TRBV5-1 and TRBJ2-3, is KAGVTQTPRYLIKTRGQQVTLSCSPISGHRSVSWYQQTPGQGLQFLFEYFSETQRNKGNFPGRFSGRQFSNSRSEMNVSTLELGDSALYLCASSLGGADTQYFGPGTRLTVL.

This chain uses TRBV5-5 with TRBJ1-2, with 10 nucleotides matching TRBD1. The trim removed 6 bases at V and 3 bases at J, leaving 2 bases unmatched. This CDR3 is 13 amino acids long. The germline CDR1 and CDR2 sequences are SGHKS and YYEKEE (reference sequence). CDR3 protein: CASIGQGDYGYTF. Written as DNA, the CDR3 is TGTGCCAGCATTGGACAGGGGGACTATGGCTACACCTTC.

The V and J genes are TRBV6-5 and TRBJ2-3, with a weak D call TRBD1 (5 bases). Per germline, CDR1 MNHEY and CDR2 SVGAGI. CDR3 length: 15 amino acids. The germline V and J ends were trimmed by 5 bases and 5 bases, with 17 bases remaining between them. The CDR3, as DNA: TGTGCCAGCAGTCCCTCCCCAGGGAAGGGAGATACGCAGTATTTT. Its protein is CASSPSPGKGDTQYF.

The V and J genes are TRBV6-5 and TRBJ1-6; D ambiguous. Trimming shortened V by 8 bases and J by 10 bases, and 18 bases separated the two germline ends. The CDR3 consists of 14 residues. Germline V CDR1 and CDR2: MNHEY, SVGAGI. The CDR3 DNA reads TGTGCCAGCTCTACGGGCCAGGCGGGATCACCCCTCCACTTT. Translated: CASSTGQAGSPLHF.

In its sample, this clone was seen once. This chain connects TRBV9 to TRBJ1-4; the match to TRBD1 covers 8 bases. Germline loops: CDR1 SGDLS, CDR2 YYNGEE. The CDR3 sequence is 15 residues long. V gave up 4 bases and J gave up 5 bases; unmatched junction bases: 7. CDR3: CASSNGDRRNEKLFF. CDR3 in DNA: TGTGCCAGCAGCAACGGGGACAGGAGGAATGAAAAACTGTTTTTT. The whole variable domain, remainder taken from reference TRBV9 and TRBJ1-4, is DSGVTQTPKHLITATGQRVTLRCSPRSGDLSVYWYQQSLDQGLQFLIQYYNGEERAKGNILERFSAQQFPDLHSELNLSSLELGDSALYFCASSNGDRRNEKLFFGSGTQLSVL.

The chain joins TRBV11-3 to TRBJ2-7; no definite D call. Deletions cut 1 base from V and 0 bases from J, with 10 bases between. The CDR3 is 15 amino acids. From germline, CDR1 is SGHNT and CDR2 YENEEA. In nucleotides, the CDR3 is TGTGCCAGCAGCTTAGGACATGGGCCCTCCTACGAGCAGTACTTC. This codes for CASSLGHGPSYEQYF.

The V and J genes are TRBV7-9 and TRBJ1-1; D is possibly TRBD1 (5 bases). Trimming removed 5 bases from V and 6 bases from J, with 7 bases in between. Germline CDR1 and CDR2: SEHNR and FQNEAQ (reference sequence). CDR3 size: 11 residues. The CDR3 bases are TGTGCCAGCAGCGTGACAGCTGAAGCTTTCTTT. The encoded protein is CASSVTAEAFF.

V is TRBV5-1 and J is TRBJ2-7, with unresolved D. V gave up 0 bases and J gave up 5 bases, with 12 bases separating them. The CDR3 is made up of 14 amino acids. Per the germline V gene, CDR1 is SGHRS and CDR2 is YFSETQ. The CDR3 region has the DNA TGCGCCAGCAGCTTGGCCTCCGGCAGGAACGAGCAGTACTTC. It encodes CASSLASGRNEQYF.

This rearrangement joins TRBV4-2 to TRBJ2-5, with 7 bases lining up with TRBD1. Germline V lookup: CDR1 LGHNA, CDR2 YNFKEQ. The CDR3 consists of 15 residues. The V segment lost 2 bases and the J segment 5 bases; nucleotides outside the gene matches: 8. DNA of the CDR3: TGTGCCAGCAGCCAACGATTAGGGACAGCCGAGACCCAGTACTTC. Amino acids: CASSQRLGTAETQYF.

The V call is TRBV7-9, the J call TRBJ2-7; 14 nucleotides agree with TRBD2. Germline V gene lookup returns CDR1 SEHNR and CDR2 FQNEAQ (reference sequence). The CDR3 runs to 15 residues. Trimming at V came to 1 base and at J to 5 bases, leaving 1 base not matched to a gene. The CDR3 nucleotides read TGTGCCAGCAGCTTAGAGACTAGCGGGAGGGACGAGCAGTACTTC. This translates into CASSLETSGRDEQYF.

The chain recombines TRBV5-6 with TRBJ2-1; TRBD1 matches at 9 bases. This CDR3 has 15 amino acids. The trim removed 4 bases at V and 4 bases at J, leaving 6 bases unmatched. The germline CDR1 and CDR2 sequences are SGHDT and YYEEEE. The CDR3 DNA follows: TGTGCCAGCAGCCCCCGGGACAGGGCGTACAATGAGCAGTTCTTC. Amino acids: CASSPRDRAYNEQFF.

The genes are TRBV7-9 and TRBJ1-6; TRBD1 aligns across 8 bases. Germline trimming cut 3 bases from V and 6 bases from J; bases unmatched to any gene: 4. Germline lookup yields CDR1 SEHNR and CDR2 FQNEAQ (reference sequence). CDR3 length: 15 residues. The CDR3 region has the DNA TGTGCCAGCAGCTTTAGGACAGGGATTAATTCACCCCTCCACTTT. It codes for CASSFRTGINSPLHF.

This chain uses TRBV19 with TRBJ2-1, with 8 bases identical to TRBD2. There are 17 residues in the CDR3. Trimming at V came to 4 bases and at J to 7 bases, leaving 15 bases not matched to a gene. CDR1 is LNHDA and CDR2 is SQIVND in the germline V gene (reference sequence). The CDR3, as DNA: TGTGCCAGTAGTAACTCCCTCGGAGCGGGAGTAGGAAATGAGCAGTTCTTC. Translated, it gives CASSNSLGAGVGNEQFF.

V usage is TRBV4-1 and J usage is TRBJ1-5; D gene unclear. From germline, CDR1 is MGHRA and CDR2 YSYEKL. The CDR3 is 15 amino acids. Trimming left V 0 bases short and J 5 bases short, with 11 bases between. CDR3 DNA: TGCGCCAGCAGCCAAGATCCCGTGGGCCATCAGCCCCAGCATTTT. Its protein is CASSQDPVGHQPQHF.

The V and J genes are TRBV7-2 and TRBJ2-1, with 9 bases that match TRBD2. The CDR3 spans 13 residues. Trimming at V came to 6 bases and at J to 10 bases, leaving 7 bases not matched to a gene. Per the germline V gene, CDR1 is SGHTA and CDR2 is FQGNSA. The CDR3 nucleotides read TGTGCCAGCAGGAAGGGACTAGCTGGGGAGCAGTTCTTC. Its protein product is CASRKGLAGEQFF. Drawing the rest from reference TRBV7-2 and TRBJ2-1, the complete variable domain is GAGVSQSPSNKVTEKGKDVELRCDPISGHTALYWYRQSLGQGLEFLIYFQGNSAPDKSGLPSDRFSAERTGGSVSTLTIQRTQQEDSAVYLCASRKGLAGEQFFGPGTRLTVL.

The gene calls are TRBV6-1 and TRBJ1-4, with D maybe TRBD1 (5 bases). Germline values: CDR1 MNHNS, CDR2 SASEGT. This CDR3 is built from 14 residues. Deletions cut 7 bases from V and 5 bases from J, with 14 bases between. The CDR3 DNA sequence: TGTGCCAGCATTCAAGGGGATACCAATGAAAAACTGTTTTTT. It yields the protein CASIQGDTNEKLFF.

The gene calls are TRBV6-5 and TRBJ1-2; the D is unclear. The CDR3 contains 13 residues. Trimming stripped 3 bases from V and 0 bases from J, with 5 bases between. Germline CDR1 MNHEY, CDR2 SVGAGI. CDR3 amino acids: CASSYQANYGYTF. The CDR3 DNA is TGTGCCAGCAGTTATCAGGCTAACTATGGCTACACCTTC.

The rearrangement uses TRBV28 and TRBJ2-1, with TRBD2 matching over 9 bases. This CDR3 has 16 amino acids. With 4 bases clipped from V and 9 bases from J, the junction kept 13 bases outside the gene matches. Looked up from germline, CDR1 is MDHEN and CDR2 is SYDVKM. CDR3 in DNA: TGTGCCAGCAGTTCCCAGACTAGCGGAGGGAGGGGTGAGCAGTTCTTC. Translating gives CASSSQTSGGRGEQFF. Drawing the rest from reference TRBV28 and TRBJ2-1, the complete variable domain is DVKVTQSSRYLVKRTGEKVFLECVQDMDHENMFWYRQDPGLGLRLIYFSYDVKMKEKGDIPEGYSVSREKKERFSLILESASTNQTSMYLCASSSQTSGGRGEQFFGPGTRLTVL.

The chain is built from TRBV2 and TRBJ2-1; possible D gene TRBD2, 6 bases. Trimming removed 8 bases at V and 6 bases at J, with 14 bases between. The CDR3 extends over 13 amino acids. Germline loops: CDR1 SNHLY, CDR2 FYNNEI. DNA for the CDR3: TGTGCCAGCGGGGCTGTGGGGGGCAATGAGCAGTTCTTC. Translation gives CASGAVGGNEQFF.

The J gene is TRBJ1-2, the V gene TRBV18; 8 bases line up with TRBD1. CDR3 length: 15 amino acids. Per germline, CDR1 KGHSH and CDR2 LQKENI. J lost 2 bases, V lost 3 bases, and 5 bases had no gene match. The CDR3 reads CASSPRQGSNYGYTF. The CDR3 nucleotides are TGTGCCAGCTCACCGAGACAGGGGTCCAACTATGGCTACACCTTC.